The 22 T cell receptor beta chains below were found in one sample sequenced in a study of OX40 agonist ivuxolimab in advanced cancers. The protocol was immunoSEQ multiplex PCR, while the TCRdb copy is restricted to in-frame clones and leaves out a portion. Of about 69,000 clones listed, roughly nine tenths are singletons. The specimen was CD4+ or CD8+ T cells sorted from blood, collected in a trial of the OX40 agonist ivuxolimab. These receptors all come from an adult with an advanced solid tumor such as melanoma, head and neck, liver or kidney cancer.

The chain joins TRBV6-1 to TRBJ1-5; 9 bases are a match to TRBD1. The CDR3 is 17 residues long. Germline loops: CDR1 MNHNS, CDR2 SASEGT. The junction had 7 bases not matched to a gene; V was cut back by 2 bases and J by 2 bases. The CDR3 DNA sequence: TGTGCCAGCAGTGAATGGGACAGGGAATTTGGCAATCAGCCCCAGCATTTT. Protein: CASSEWDREFGNQPQHF.

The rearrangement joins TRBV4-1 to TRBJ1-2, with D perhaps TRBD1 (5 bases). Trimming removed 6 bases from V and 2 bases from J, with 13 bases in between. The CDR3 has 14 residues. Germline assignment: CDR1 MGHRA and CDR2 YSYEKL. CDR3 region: CASRVEGTNYGYTF. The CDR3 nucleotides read TGCGCCAGCAGGGTTGAGGGGACCAACTATGGCTACACCTTC.

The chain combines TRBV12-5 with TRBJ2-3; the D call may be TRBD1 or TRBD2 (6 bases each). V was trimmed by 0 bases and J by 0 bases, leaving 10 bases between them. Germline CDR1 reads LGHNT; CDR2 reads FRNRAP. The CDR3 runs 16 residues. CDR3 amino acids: CASGLVRGTSTDTQYF. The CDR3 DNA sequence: TGTGCTAGTGGTTTGGTAAGGGGGACTAGCACAGATACGCAGTATTTT.

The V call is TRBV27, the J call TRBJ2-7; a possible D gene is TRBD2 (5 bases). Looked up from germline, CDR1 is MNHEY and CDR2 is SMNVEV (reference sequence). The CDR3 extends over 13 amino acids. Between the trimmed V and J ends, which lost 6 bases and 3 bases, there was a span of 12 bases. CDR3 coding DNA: TGTGCCAGCAGGGAGCTAGGGAGCTACGAGCAGTACTTC. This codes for CASRELGSYEQYF.

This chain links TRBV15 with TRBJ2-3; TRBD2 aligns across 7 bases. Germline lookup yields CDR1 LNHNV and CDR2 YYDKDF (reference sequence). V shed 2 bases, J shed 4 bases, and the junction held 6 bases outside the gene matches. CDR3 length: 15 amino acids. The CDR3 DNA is TGTGCCACCAGCAGAATCGGACTAGTATCAGATACGCAGTATTTT. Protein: CATSRIGLVSDTQYF.

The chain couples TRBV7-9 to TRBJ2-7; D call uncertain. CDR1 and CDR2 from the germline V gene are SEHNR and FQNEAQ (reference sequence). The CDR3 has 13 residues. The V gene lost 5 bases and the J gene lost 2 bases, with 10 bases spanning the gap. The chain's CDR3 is CASSNISAYEQYF. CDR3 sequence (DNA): TGTGCCAGCAGCAATATCTCCGCCTACGAGCAGTACTTC. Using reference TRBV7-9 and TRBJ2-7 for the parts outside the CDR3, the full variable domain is DTGVSQNPRHKITKRGQNVTFRCDPISEHNRLYWYRQTLGQGPEFLTYFQNEAQLEKSRLLSDRFSAERPKGSFSTLEIQRTEQGDSAMYLCASSNISAYEQYFGPGTRLTVT.

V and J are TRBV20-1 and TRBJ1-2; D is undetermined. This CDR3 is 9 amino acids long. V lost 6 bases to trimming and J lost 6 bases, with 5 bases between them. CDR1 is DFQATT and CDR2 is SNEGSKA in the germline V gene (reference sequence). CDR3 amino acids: CSARHGYTF. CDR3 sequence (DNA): TGCAGTGCCAGACATGGCTACACCTTC.

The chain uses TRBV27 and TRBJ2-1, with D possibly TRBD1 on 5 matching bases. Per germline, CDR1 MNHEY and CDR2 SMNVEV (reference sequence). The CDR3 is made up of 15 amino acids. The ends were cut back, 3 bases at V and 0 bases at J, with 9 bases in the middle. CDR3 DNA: TGTGCCAGCAGTTTGGACACCGTCTCCTACAATGAGCAGTTCTTC. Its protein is CASSLDTVSYNEQFF.

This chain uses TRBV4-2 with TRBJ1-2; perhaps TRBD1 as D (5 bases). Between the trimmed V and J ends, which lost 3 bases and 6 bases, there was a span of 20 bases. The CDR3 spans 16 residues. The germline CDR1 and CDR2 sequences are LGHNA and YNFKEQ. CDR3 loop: CASSHYRTGPVDGYTF. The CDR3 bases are TGTGCCAGCAGCCATTATCGAACAGGCCCAGTCGATGGCTACACCTTC.

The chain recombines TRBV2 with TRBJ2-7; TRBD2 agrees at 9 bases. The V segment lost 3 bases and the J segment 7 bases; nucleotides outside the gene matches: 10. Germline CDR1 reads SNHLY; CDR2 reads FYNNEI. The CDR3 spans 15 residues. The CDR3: CASSDETSGFREQYF. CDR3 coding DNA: TGTGCCAGCAGTGACGAGACTAGCGGTTTCAGGGAGCAGTACTTC. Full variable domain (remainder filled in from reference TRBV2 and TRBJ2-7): EPEVTQTPSHQVTQMGQEVILRCVPISNHLYFYWYRQILGQKVEFLVSFYNNEISEKSEIFDDQFSVERPDGSNFTLKIRSTKLEDSAMYFCASSDETSGFREQYFGPGTRLTVT.

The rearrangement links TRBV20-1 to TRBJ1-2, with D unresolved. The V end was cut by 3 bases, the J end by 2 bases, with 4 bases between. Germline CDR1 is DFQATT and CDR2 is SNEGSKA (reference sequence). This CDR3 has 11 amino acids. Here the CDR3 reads CSARENYGYTF. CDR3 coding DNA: TGCAGTGCTAGGGAGAACTATGGCTACACCTTC.

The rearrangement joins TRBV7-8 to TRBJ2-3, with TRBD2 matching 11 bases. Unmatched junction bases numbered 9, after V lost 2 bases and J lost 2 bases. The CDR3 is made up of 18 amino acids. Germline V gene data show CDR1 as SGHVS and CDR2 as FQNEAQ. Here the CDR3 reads CASSLTVLAGVITDTQYF. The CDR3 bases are TGTGCCAGCAGCTTAACGGTACTAGCGGGGGTGATCACAGATACGCAGTATTTT. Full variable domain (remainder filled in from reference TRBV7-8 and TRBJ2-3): GAGVSQSPRYKVAKRGQDVALRCDPISGHVSLFWYQQALGQGPEFLTYFQNEAQLDKSGLPSDRFFAERPEGSVSTLKIQRTQQEDSAVYLCASSLTVLAGVITDTQYFGPGTRLTVL.

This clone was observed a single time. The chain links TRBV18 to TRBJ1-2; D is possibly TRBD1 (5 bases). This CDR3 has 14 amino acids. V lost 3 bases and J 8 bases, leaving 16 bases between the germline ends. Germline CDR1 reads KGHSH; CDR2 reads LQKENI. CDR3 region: CASSPPGPKGGYTF. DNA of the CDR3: TGTGCCAGCTCACCCCCGGGACCAAAGGGAGGCTACACCTTC.

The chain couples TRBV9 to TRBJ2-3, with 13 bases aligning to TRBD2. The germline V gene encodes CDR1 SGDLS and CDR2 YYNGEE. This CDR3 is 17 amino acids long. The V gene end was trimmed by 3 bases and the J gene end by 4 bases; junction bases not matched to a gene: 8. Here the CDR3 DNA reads TGTGCCAGCAGCGACGGACTAGCGGGAGAAATCGCAGATACGCAGTATTTT. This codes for CASSDGLAGEIADTQYF.

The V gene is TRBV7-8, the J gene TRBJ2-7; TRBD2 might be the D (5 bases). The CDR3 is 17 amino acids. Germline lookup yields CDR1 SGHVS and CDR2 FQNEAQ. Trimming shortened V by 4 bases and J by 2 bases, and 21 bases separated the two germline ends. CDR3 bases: TGTGCCAGCAGCTATGGGCGGCCCCACGGGAACCCCTACGAGCAGTACTTC. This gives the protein CASSYGRPHGNPYEQYF.

The CDR3 DNA follows: TGCGCCAGCAGCCAAGATCTGACAGGGAGGACCGGGGAGCTGTTTTTT. It specifies CASSQDLTGRTGELFF. V gene TRBV4-3 combines with J gene TRBJ2-2, with D perhaps TRBD1 (7 bases). CDR1 and CDR2 (germline): LGHNA, YSLEER. The CDR3 length is 16 residues. V was pared by 0 bases and J by 5 bases, with 13 bases between.

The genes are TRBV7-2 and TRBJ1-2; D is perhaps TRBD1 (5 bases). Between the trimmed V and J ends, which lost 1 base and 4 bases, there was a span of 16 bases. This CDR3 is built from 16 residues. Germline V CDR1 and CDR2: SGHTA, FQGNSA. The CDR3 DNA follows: TGTGCCAGCAGCTTAGGGGACGGCGCATCGGGCTATGGCTACACCTTC. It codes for CASSLGDGASGYGYTF.

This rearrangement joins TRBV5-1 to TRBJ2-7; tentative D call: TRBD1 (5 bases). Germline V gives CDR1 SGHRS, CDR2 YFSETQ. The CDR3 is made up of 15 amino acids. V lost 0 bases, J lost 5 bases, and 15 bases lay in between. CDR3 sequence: CASSLAGRVIDEQYF. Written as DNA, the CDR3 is TGCGCCAGCAGCTTGGCAGGCAGGGTAATCGACGAGCAGTACTTC.

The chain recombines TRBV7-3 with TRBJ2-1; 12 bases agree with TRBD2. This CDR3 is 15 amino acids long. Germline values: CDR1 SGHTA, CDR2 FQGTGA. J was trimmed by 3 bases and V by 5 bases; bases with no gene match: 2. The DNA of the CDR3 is TGTGCCAGCAGCCGACTAGCGGGGGACTACAATGAGCAGTTCTTC. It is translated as CASSRLAGDYNEQFF.

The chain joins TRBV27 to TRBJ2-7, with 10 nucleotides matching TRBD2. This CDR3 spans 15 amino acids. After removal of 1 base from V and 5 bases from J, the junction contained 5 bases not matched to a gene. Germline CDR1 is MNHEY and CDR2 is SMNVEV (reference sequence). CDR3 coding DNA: TGTGCCAGCAGTTTATGGCTAGCGGGAGCCAACGAGCAGTACTTC. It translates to CASSLWLAGANEQYF.

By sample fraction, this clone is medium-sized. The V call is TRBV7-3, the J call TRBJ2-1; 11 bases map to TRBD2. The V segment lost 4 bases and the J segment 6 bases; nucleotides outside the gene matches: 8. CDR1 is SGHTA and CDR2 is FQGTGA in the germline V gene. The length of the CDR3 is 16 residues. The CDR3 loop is CASSSWTSGLGNEQFF. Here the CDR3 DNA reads TGTGCCAGCAGCTCGTGGACTAGCGGGTTAGGCAATGAGCAGTTCTTC.

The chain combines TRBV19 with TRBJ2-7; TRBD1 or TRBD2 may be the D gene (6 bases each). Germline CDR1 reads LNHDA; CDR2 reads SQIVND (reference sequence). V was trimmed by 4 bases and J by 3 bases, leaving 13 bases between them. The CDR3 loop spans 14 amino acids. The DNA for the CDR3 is TGTGCCAGTAGTAACGGAGGGGGTTTCTACGAGCAGTACTTC. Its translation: CASSNGGGFYEQYF.